Listed here are 32 T cell receptor beta chains from one sample, sequenced in a study of tumor and adjacent non-tumor tissue in lung cancer. RNA was extracted from bulk tissue without any cell sorting. This non-tumor lung sample came from over 3 cm beyond the tumor edge. The library came from three nested PCR rounds adapted from ARM-PCR protocols. MiXCR was run by TCRdb on the multiplex PCR reads, yielding one entry per CDR3 protein. Among roughly 67,000 distinct CDR3 sequences listed, more than 75% were seen once. The sequencing input was distant non-tumor lung tissue. Source of these receptors: a man in his sixties with non-small cell lung cancer.

The V call is TRBV4-1, the J call TRBJ2-1, with a weak D call TRBD2 (5 bases). Germline CDR1 and CDR2: MGHRA and YSYEKL. The CDR3 has 18 residues. V lost 4 bases and J lost 3, with 22 bases in between. The CDR3 DNA reads TGCGCCAGCAGCCGATCCCCTGTTGGAGCGGTTGACTACAATGAGCAGTTCTTC. Translation gives CASSRSPVGAVDYNEQFF.

This clonotype came up once. Germline is not matched at one junction end, which may reflect a read error. The rearrangement uses TRBV28 and TRBJ2-5; TRBD1 might be the D (6 bases). Germline values: CDR1 MDHEN, CDR2 SYDVKM. This CDR3 spans 14 amino acids. In DNA form, the CDR3 reads TGTGCCAGCAGTTCCCCCAGGGGTCAAGAGACCGAGTACTTC. It yields the protein CASSSPRGQETEYF.

This clonotype was observed once. J is TRBJ2-7 and V is TRBV5-5; possible D gene TRBD1, 6 bases. Deletions cut 2 bases from V and 6 bases from J, with 21 bases between. CDR1 and CDR2 (germline): SGHKS, YYEKEE (reference sequence). The CDR3 sequence is 16 residues long. The CDR3 spells CASSFFSGQGFSEQYF. The CDR3, as DNA: TGTGCCAGCAGCTTCTTTTCGGGGCAGGGGTTTTCCGAGCAGTACTTC.

This clonotype came up many times. This chain uses TRBV21-1 with TRBJ2-2; TRBD2, as called in the table, went unchecked against the DNA. TRBV21-1 is termed a pseudogene. The CDR3 sequence is 23 residues long. The CDR3 DNA is TGTGCCAGCAGCAAAACGGGCGCTAGCGGGAGCGCTCCTCTAAGAGCGAACACCGGGGAGCTGTTTTTT. This encodes CASSKTGASGSAPLRANTGELFF.

This clonotype was found many times. The rearrangement links TRBV12-3 or TRBV12-4 to TRBJ2-2; 9 bases fit TRBD1. After removal of 5 bases from V and 3 bases from J, the junction contained 4 bases not matched to a gene. The CDR3 runs to 15 residues. The chain's CDR3 is CASSQRQGDTGELFF. The CDR3 DNA reads TGTGCCAGCAGTCAAAGACAGGGGGACACCGGGGAGCTGTTTTTT.

The sample holds one count of this clonotype. The CDR3 carries no conserved terminal phenylalanine or tryptophan, so it likely arises from a read error. The rearrangement joins TRBV29-1 to TRBJ1-2; unclear D gene. Per germline, CDR1 SQVTM and CDR2 ANQGSEA. The CDR3 runs to 11 residues. V was trimmed by 6 bases and J by 7 bases, leaving 12 bases between them. The CDR3 sequence is CSVFGLGGYTL. The DNA of the CDR3 is TGCAGCGTATTTGGGCTTGGTGGCTACACCTTA.

This clonotype is a singleton in its sample. Just one base apart from a much larger clone, this may be a read error. The chain couples TRBV20-1 to TRBJ2-7, with TRBD1 identical over 9 bases. This CDR3 spans 14 amino acids. Germline V CDR1 and CDR2: DFQATT, SNEGSKA (reference sequence). This chain's CDR3 is CSATGTGTIYEHYF. The CDR3 nucleotides are TGCAGTGCCACCGGGACAGGGACCATCTACGAGCACTACTTC.

On this clonotype: The junction shows a germline mismatch at one end, possibly a read error. This sequence joins TRBV5-4 and TRBJ2-5, with unresolved D. CDR1 SGHNT and CDR2 YYREEE come from the germline V gene (reference sequence). The CDR3 has 15 amino acids. As DNA, the CDR3 is TGTGTCAGCAGCTTGTTTCACAGACTTGAAGAGACCCAGTACTTC. Amino acids: CVSSLFHRLEETQYF.

The chain recombines TRBV7-8 with TRBJ2-7, with unresolved D. Germline assignment: CDR1 SGHVS and CDR2 FQNEAQ. The CDR3 loop spans 16 amino acids. The ends were cut back, 1 base at V and 0 bases at J, with 13 bases in the middle. In DNA, the CDR3 is TGTGCCAGCAGCTTAGACTTTGACTCGCTCTCCTACGAGCAGTACTTC. Amino acids: CASSLDFDSLSYEQYF.

There are a few counts of this clonotype. A read error may explain this, as a much larger clone is one base away. The chain employs TRBV5-1 and TRBJ2-1; D is possibly TRBD1 (6 bases). CDR1 and CDR2 (germline): SGHRS, YFSETQ. CDR3 length: 14 residues. The DNA of the CDR3 is TGCGTCAGCAGCAAGGACAGTACCTACAATGAGCAGTTCTTC. It yields the protein CVSSKDSTYNEQFF.

With respect to this clonotype: This sequence may be a read error, since a much larger clone differs from it by one base. CDR3 region: CVSSWGTTNTGELFF. CDR3 coding DNA: TGCGTCAGCAGCTGGGGGACTACAAACACCGGGGAGCTGTTTTTT. The chain carries TRBV5-1 and TRBJ2-2; 7 bases agree with TRBD2. Germline CDR1 is SGHRS and CDR2 is YFSETQ. The CDR3 sequence is 15 residues long.

For this clonotype: An end of the junction differs from the germline gene, which may be a read error. The chain employs TRBV11-3 and TRBJ2-1; TRBD2 is a possible D gene (6 bases). The CDR3 is 14 residues long. Germline loops: CDR1 SGHNT, CDR2 YENEEA. The CDR3, as DNA: TGTGCCAACAGCCCAGGCGGGGAAGGCAATGAGCCGTTCTTC. Translating gives CANSPGGEGNEPFF.

Details on this clonotype: At one boundary the junction diverges from the germline segment, which might be a read error. V and J are TRBV6-2 or TRBV6-3 and TRBJ2-7, with TRBD2 identical over 13 bases. This CDR3 region has 19 residues. The germline V gene encodes CDR1 MNHEY and CDR2 SVGEGT. CDR3 region: CASISGLAGVVISSYEQYF. DNA of the CDR3: TGTGCCAGCATTTCCGGACTAGCGGGAGTTGTAATTAGTTCCTATGAGCAGTACTTC.

This clonotype was counted ten times or more. The V gene is TRBV6-5, the J gene TRBJ1-1, with unresolved D. The CDR3 is made up of 10 amino acids. Germline V gene data show CDR1 as MNHEY and CDR2 as SVGAGI. V lost 8 bases and J lost 5, with 6 bases in between. The CDR3 region is CASGRTEAFF. The DNA for the CDR3 is TGTGCCAGCGGACGAACTGAAGCTTTCTTT.

The gene calls are TRBV29-1 and TRBJ1-2; D call uncertain. Germline V gives CDR1 SQVTM, CDR2 ANQGSEA. The CDR3 totals 12 residues. Trimming left V 5 bases short and J 13 bases short, with 20 bases between. In DNA, the CDR3 is TGCAGCGTTCCGGGCCTGAACTATGGTTCCACCTTC. Protein product: CSVPGLNYGSTF.

This clonotype was observed once. The chain combines TRBV12-3 or TRBV12-4 with TRBJ1-5; D unclear. The length of the CDR3 is 11 residues. V lost 6 bases and J 8 bases, leaving 8 bases between the germline ends. In DNA form, the CDR3 reads TGTGCCAGCAGCGGTAATGAGCCCCAGCATTTT. Its translation is CASSGNEPQHF.

The chain is built from TRBV19 and TRBJ2-1; possible D gene TRBD2, 6 bases. Germline loops: CDR1 LNHDA, CDR2 SQIVND (reference sequence). CDR3 size: 13 residues. V shed 4 bases and J shed 11 bases, with 15 bases lying between them. The CDR3 reads CASSSGGDFKQFF. The CDR3 bases are TGTGCCAGTAGTAGCGGAGGGGACTTCAAGCAGTTCTTC. Variable domain in full (rest from reference TRBV19 and TRBJ2-1): DGGITQSPKYLFRKEGQNVTLSCEQNLNHDAMYWYRQDPGQGLRLIYYSQIVNDFQKGDIAEGYSVSREKKESFPLTVTSAQKNPTAFYLCASSSGGDFKQFFGPGTRLTVL.

With regard to this clonotype: A read error may produce the germline difference seen at one junction end. The chain recombines TRBV30 with TRBJ2-4; D gene unclear. The CDR3 sequence is 15 residues long. CDR1 and CDR2 from the germline V gene are GTSNPN and SVGIG (reference sequence). The CDR3 loop is CAWSISDLAKNIEYF. CDR3 DNA: TGCGCCTGGAGTATAAGCGACTTAGCCAAAAACATTGAGTACTTC.

This chain connects TRBV24-1 to TRBJ2-1, with a possible D match to TRBD1 (6 bases). CDR3 size: 13 residues. Germline V CDR1 and CDR2: KGHDR, SFDVKD. Trimming pared 5 bases from V and 12 bases from J, leaving 16 bases between. The CDR3 loop reads CATSGQVGDGQFF. The DNA for the CDR3 is TGTGCCACCAGTGGACAGGTGGGCGATGGGCAGTTCTTC.

The V gene is TRBV12-3 or TRBV12-4, the J gene TRBJ2-7, with 11 bases that match TRBD1. V was clipped by 9 bases and J by 10 bases; unmatched bases: 14. CDR3 length: 14 amino acids. The CDR3 DNA sequence: TGTGCCAGTACTCCCGGGACAGGGGGTCTCGAACAGTACTTC. It encodes CASTPGTGGLEQYF.

The chain employs TRBV12-3 or TRBV12-4 and TRBJ1-5; D is unclear. V was pared by 3 bases and J by 9 bases, with 12 bases between. The CDR3 is made up of 13 amino acids. CDR3 in DNA: TGTGCCAGCAGTTTGGTATCTTGGCGGCCCCAGCATTTT. This encodes CASSLVSWRPQHF.

For this clonotype: A junction end diverges from the germline sequence, so it may reflect a read error. The genes are TRBV11-1 and TRBJ2-3, with TRBD2 identical over 11 bases. This CDR3 is 16 amino acids long. Germline CDR1 and CDR2: SGHAT and FQDESV (reference sequence). The CDR3 nucleotides are TGTGACAACAGCTTGACTAGCGGGGCCAGCATAGATACGCAGTATTTT. Protein: CDNSLTSGASIDTQYF.

Regarding this clonotype: It is unclear where the CDR3 begins or ends on the DNA, so no DNA is shown, and the CDR3 is as TCRdb lists it. This chain connects TRBV29-1 to TRBJ2-7; the D call TRBD1 from the table was never checked on the DNA. Germline V CDR1 and CDR2: SQVTM, ANQGSEA. The CDR3 is 15 residues long, counting both termini. The CDR3 protein is CSATRVGQGSHERYF.

The chain links TRBV6-1 to TRBJ2-7, with 7 bases lining up with TRBD2. Looked up from germline, CDR1 is MNHNS and CDR2 is SASEGT. The CDR3 is 16 amino acids. CDR3 sequence reads: CVITDQGLGDYYEQYF. The CDR3 coding sequence is TGTGTCATCACCGATCAGGGTCTAGGGGACTACTACGAGCAGTACTTC.

The chain joins TRBV29-1 to TRBJ2-7; the D call may be TRBD1 or TRBD2 (6 bases each). V was cut by 4 bases and J by 3 bases, with 19 bases left in between. This CDR3 is built from 15 residues. The germline V gene has CDR1 SQVTM and CDR2 ANQGSEA. In DNA form, the CDR3 reads TGCAGCGTTGTTGGTAGGGGGGCAGAATTCTACGAGCAGTACTTC. It specifies CSVVGRGAEFYEQYF.

As concerns this clonotype: Because the CDR3 is missing its conserved closing phenylalanine or tryptophan, this is likely a read error. The rearrangement joins TRBV29-1 to TRBJ2-2; D perhaps matches TRBD2 (6 bases). Trimming took 6 bases from V and 1 from J, leaving 9 bases between them. CDR1 is SQVTM, CDR2 ANQGSEA, per germline. This CDR3 spans 13 amino acids. The DNA for the CDR3 is TGCAGCGTCAACGGGGGGAACACCGGGGAGCTGTTTTTA. This gives the protein CSVNGGNTGELFL.

In regard to this clonotype: A much larger clone is a single base away; this may be a read error. The J gene is TRBJ1-2, the V gene TRBV5-4; D is possibly TRBD1 (5 bases). Germline CDR1 is SGHNT and CDR2 is YYREEE (reference sequence). The CDR3 is 15 residues long. The chain's CDR3 is CANSFLGDVTYGYTF. The CDR3 region has the DNA TGTGCCAACAGCTTTCTAGGGGATGTTACCTATGGCTACACCTTC.

V gene TRBV5-4 combines with J gene TRBJ2-3, with D possibly matching TRBD2 (6 bases). Germline CDR1 is SGHNT and CDR2 is YYREEE (reference sequence). The CDR3 is 16 residues long. The CDR3 loop is CTNSPIEWEPGDTQYF. As DNA, the CDR3 is TGTACCAACAGCCCTATCGAGTGGGAGCCGGGAGACACGCAGTATTTT. The full variable domain, with the rest looked up from reference TRBV5-4 and TRBJ2-3, is ETGVTQSPTHLIKTRGQQVTLRCSSQSGHNTVSWYQQALGQGPQFIFQYYREEENGRGNFPPRFSGLQFPNYSSELNVNALELDDSALYLCTNSPIEWEPGDTQYFGPGTRLTVL.

This clonotype was counted many times. The chain has TRBV4-1 and TRBJ1-4; D call uncertain. This CDR3 has 18 residues. Per the germline V gene, CDR1 is MGHRA and CDR2 is YSYEKL. V lost 3 bases and J 3 bases, leaving 20 bases between the germline ends. CDR3 sequence (DNA): TGCGCCAGCAGCCAGACCGGGTCTAAGATGGGCGCTAATGAAAAACTGTTTTTT. It encodes CASSQTGSKMGANEKLFF.

Worth noting for this clonotype: The germline gene is not matched at one end of the junction; a read error may be the cause. The chain couples TRBV28 to TRBJ2-3; no clear D. The CDR3 runs 12 residues. Germline lookup yields CDR1 MDHEN and CDR2 SYDVKM. The CDR3 region has the DNA TGTGCCAGCACCCAAAGTGGGCGTCCGCAGTATTTC. Amino acid sequence: CASTQSGRPQYF.

On this clonotype itself: A junction end diverges from the germline sequence, so it may reflect a read error. V and J are TRBV29-1 and TRBJ2-7; either TRBD1 or TRBD2 may supply D (5 bases each). The germline CDR1 and CDR2 sequences are SQVTM and ANQGSEA. The CDR3 covers 15 residues. DNA for the CDR3: TGCAGCGTTGAAGGTCGGGAAAGGGGCTCCTACAAGCAGTACTTC. Protein: CSVEGRERGSYKQYF.

This clonotype was seen many times. The chain joins TRBV5-6 to TRBJ2-3; possible D gene TRBD1, 6 bases. V dropped 1 base and J dropped 0 bases, with 15 bases sitting between them. Germline V gene lookup returns CDR1 SGHDT and CDR2 YYEEEE. The CDR3 sequence is 17 residues long. This chain's CDR3 is CASSLLGASSSTDTQYF. The CDR3 DNA is TGTGCCAGCAGCTTGTTGGGGGCGAGCTCTAGCACAGATACGCAGTATTTT.